The 25 T cell receptor beta chains below were found in one sample sequenced in a study of blood T cell repertoires in COVID-19. Some clones are missing from TCRdb's copy, which holds only in-frame ones; the method was immunoSEQ multiplex PCR. The data contain 200,000 to 300,000 clones, around 88% of them singletons. The sequenced sample consisted of PBMCs or T cells enriched from blood (not recorded which). The source is a woman aged 40-49 years with acute COVID-19.

The J gene is TRBJ1-2, the V gene TRBV6-5; 8 nucleotides agree with TRBD1. V lost 6 bases to trimming and J lost 4 bases; unmatched junction nucleotides: 4. Germline values: CDR1 MNHEY, CDR2 SVGAGI. CDR3 length equals 13 residues. The CDR3 loop is CASSLGQAYGYTF. CDR3 nucleotide sequence: TGTGCCAGCAGCCTGGGACAGGCCTATGGCTACACCTTC.

This chain connects TRBV19 to TRBJ1-1, with TRBD1 identical over 7 bases. The CDR3 runs to 11 residues. The germline V gene encodes CDR1 LNHDA and CDR2 SQIVND (reference sequence). V was pared by 4 bases and J by 8 bases, with 1 base of the junction left unmatched. The CDR3: CASSRDSEAFF. The CDR3, as DNA: TGTGCCAGTAGTAGGGACAGCGAAGCTTTCTTT.

The V and J genes are TRBV19 and TRBJ1-3; no definite D call. The CDR3 covers 15 residues. Between the trimmed V and J ends, which lost 3 bases and 9 bases, there was a span of 18 bases. Germline values: CDR1 LNHDA, CDR2 SQIVND (reference sequence). The CDR3 sequence: CASSILGGQKSTIYF. The CDR3 coding sequence is TGTGCCAGTAGTATTTTGGGAGGTCAAAAAAGCACCATATATTTT.

The chain couples TRBV29-1 to TRBJ1-1; D might be TRBD1 (6 bases). Looked up from germline, CDR1 is SQVTM and CDR2 is ANQGSEA. V gave up 6 bases and J gave up 6 bases, with 14 bases separating them. The CDR3 runs to 12 residues. CDR3: CSVTGAGAEAFF. In nucleotides, the CDR3 is TGCAGCGTGACGGGGGCGGGGGCTGAAGCTTTCTTT.

The chain has TRBV18 and TRBJ2-2; D is uncertain. This CDR3 region has 15 residues. Germline V CDR1 and CDR2: KGHSH, LQKENI. V lost 3 bases, J lost 1 base, and 9 bases lay in between. DNA of the CDR3: TGTGCCAGCTCACCTAACGGTCAGAACACCGGGGAGCTGTTTTTT. As protein: CASSPNGQNTGELFF. Complete variable domain (other parts from reference TRBV18 and TRBJ2-2): NAGVMQNPRHLVRRRGQEARLRCSPMKGHSHVYWYRQLPEEGLKFMVYLQKENIIDESGMPKERFSAEFPKEGPSILRIQQVVRGDSAAYFCASSPNGQNTGELFFGEGSRLTVL.

Points on this clone: The same CDR3 can be traced to other DNA sequences in this sample. The chain is built from TRBV5-1 and TRBJ1-5; D uncertain. Trimming removed 0 bases at V and 4 bases at J, with 5 bases between. This CDR3 is 13 amino acids long. The germline V gene encodes CDR1 SGHRS and CDR2 YFSETQ. CDR3 sequence: CASSLAVNQPQHF. The CDR3 DNA is TGCGCCAGCAGCTTGGCCGTGAATCAGCCCCAGCATTTT.

The rearrangement joins TRBV28 to TRBJ1-1, with 7 bases fitting TRBD1. The CDR3 loop spans 14 amino acids. J lost 2 bases, V lost 2 bases, and 2 bases had no gene match. Looked up from germline, CDR1 is MDHEN and CDR2 is SYDVKM. The CDR3 loop reads CASSLTGVNTEAFF. The CDR3 DNA follows: TGTGCCAGCAGTTTAACAGGGGTTAACACTGAAGCTTTCTTT.

The rearrangement uses TRBV9 and TRBJ2-2, with no clear D. The CDR3 covers 12 residues. Germline CDR1 reads SGDLS; CDR2 reads YYNGEE. Trimming stripped 0 bases from V and 7 bases from J, with 4 bases between. CDR3: CASSVVVGELFF. CDR3 nucleotides: TGTGCCAGCAGCGTAGTAGTCGGGGAGCTGTTTTTT.

The chain has TRBV29-1 and TRBJ1-1; D might be TRBD1 (6 bases). CDR3 size: 10 residues. The germline V gene has CDR1 SQVTM and CDR2 ANQGSEA. The V end was cut by 2 bases, the J end by 10 bases, with 8 bases between. CDR3 bases: TGCAGCGTTGAACTAGGGGGAGCTTTCTTT. The encoded protein is CSVELGGAFF. Complete variable domain (other parts from reference TRBV29-1 and TRBJ1-1): SAVISQKPSRDICQRGTSLTIQCQVDSQVTMMFWYRQQPGQSLTLIATANQGSEATYESGFVIDKFPISRPNLTFSTLTVSNMSPEDSSIYLCSVELGGAFFGQGTRLTVV.

The chain joins TRBV7-8 to TRBJ2-1; 9 positions match TRBD2. V was pared by 5 bases and J by 3 bases, with 8 bases of the junction left unmatched. This CDR3 is 16 amino acids long. Germline V gene sequence: CDR1 SGHVS, CDR2 FQNEAQ. CDR3 DNA sequence: TGTGCCAGCAGCCCACGACCTAGCGGGGTCTACAATGAGCAGTTCTTC. Translation: CASSPRPSGVYNEQFF. Full variable domain (rest looked up from reference TRBV7-8 and TRBJ2-1): GAGVSQSPRYKVAKRGQDVALRCDPISGHVSLFWYQQALGQGPEFLTYFQNEAQLDKSGLPSDRFFAERPEGSVSTLKIQRTQQEDSAVYLCASSPRPSGVYNEQFFGPGTRLTVL.

The chain has TRBV19 and TRBJ1-5; 7 bases line up with TRBD1. This CDR3 has 14 amino acids. CDR1 LNHDA and CDR2 SQIVND come from the germline V gene (reference sequence). The J segment lost 7 bases and the V segment lost 8 bases, leaving 11 bases of the junction unmatched. CDR3 protein: CASSTQGERQPQHF. The CDR3, as DNA: TGTGCCAGTTCAACCCAGGGGGAGAGACAGCCCCAGCATTTT. Together with reference TRBV19 and TRBJ1-5, the CDR3 gives the full variable domain: DGGITQSPKYLFRKEGQNVTLSCEQNLNHDAMYWYRQDPGQGLRLIYYSQIVNDFQKGDIAEGYSVSREKKESFPLTVTSAQKNPTAFYLCASSTQGERQPQHFGDGTRLSIL.

Here the CDR3 reads CASSPEGQGGWHEQFF. The CDR3 coding sequence is TGTGCCAGCAGTCCCGAGGGACAGGGGGGTTGGCATGAGCAGTTCTTC. This chain links TRBV27 with TRBJ2-1, with 11 positions matching TRBD1. Trimming at V came to 5 bases and at J to 8 bases, leaving 11 bases not matched to a gene. CDR3 length: 16 amino acids. CDR1 is MNHEY and CDR2 is SMNVEV in the germline V gene (reference sequence).

This chain uses TRBV11-2 with TRBJ2-5; no firm D call. Germline V gene lookup returns CDR1 SGHAT and CDR2 FQNNGV. V lost 3 bases, J lost 4 bases, and 12 bases lay in between. The CDR3 consists of 14 residues. The CDR3 nucleotides read TGTGCCAGCAGCTTGAACAGAGAAGGAGAGACCCAGTACTTC. As protein: CASSLNREGETQYF.

In DNA form, the CDR3 reads TGTGCCAGCAGCCCCGGGGGAGCGGGAGGGACCTACGAGCAGTACTTC. The encoded protein is CASSPGGAGGTYEQYF. The V call is TRBV5-6, the J call TRBJ2-7; TRBD2 matches at 10 bases. Germline-derived CDR1 and CDR2 are SGHDT and YYEEEE. V lost 4 bases, J lost 2 bases, and 9 bases stayed unmatched. This CDR3 contains 16 residues.

The chain carries TRBV7-3 and TRBJ2-1; TRBD2 matches at 12 bases. Losses at the gene ends were 4 bases for V and 3 bases for J; bases not matched to a gene: 1. This CDR3 has 15 residues. The germline V gene encodes CDR1 SGHTA and CDR2 FQGTGA. The CDR3: CASSSGLAGYNEQFF. In DNA form, the CDR3 reads TGTGCCAGCAGCTCGGGACTAGCGGGCTACAATGAGCAGTTCTTC.

The chain uses TRBV24-1 and TRBJ2-5; TRBD2 aligns across 9 bases. V dropped 2 bases and J dropped 5; count of bases not matched to a gene: 5. From germline, CDR1 is KGHDR and CDR2 SFDVKD. This CDR3 is built from 15 residues. The CDR3 DNA reads TGTGCCACCAGTGATTCGGGACTAGCCGACGAGACCCAGTACTTC. It yields the protein CATSDSGLADETQYF.

The chain employs TRBV25-1 and TRBJ1-1; 7 positions match TRBD1. V shed 3 bases, J shed 6 bases, and the junction held 10 bases outside the gene matches. From germline, CDR1 is MGHDK and CDR2 SYGVNS. The CDR3 is 15 amino acids. Written as DNA, the CDR3 is TGTGCCAGCAGTGATCGATACAGGGGCGGACCTGAAGCTTTCTTT. Its translation is CASSDRYRGGPEAFF.

This rearrangement joins TRBV27 to TRBJ2-7, with 7 bases fitting TRBD1. The junction had 4 bases not matched to a gene; V was cut back by 0 bases and J by 2 bases. CDR1 MNHEY and CDR2 SMNVEV come from the germline V gene (reference sequence). The CDR3 length is 15 residues. CDR3 nucleotides: TGTGCCAGCAGTTTATCAGGGGACAGAACCTACGAGCAGTACTTC. Translating gives CASSLSGDRTYEQYF.

This chain connects TRBV25-1 to TRBJ2-3, with TRBD1 identical over 7 bases. With 6 bases clipped from V and 2 bases from J, the junction kept 11 bases outside the gene matches. Germline V gene data show CDR1 as MGHDK and CDR2 as SYGVNS. The length of the CDR3 is 16 residues. CDR3 sequence reads: CASRGRDSRFTDTQYF. CDR3 bases: TGTGCCAGCAGGGGCCGGGACAGCCGATTCACAGATACGCAGTATTTT.

The rearrangement joins TRBV19 to TRBJ2-3, with no clear D. V dropped 4 bases and J dropped 1 base, with 9 bases sitting between them. Germline V CDR1 and CDR2: LNHDA, SQIVND (reference sequence). This CDR3 has 14 amino acids. The CDR3 region is CASSNSRGTDTQYF. CDR3 nucleotides: TGTGCCAGTAGTAACTCGCGCGGCACAGATACGCAGTATTTT.

V and J are TRBV3-1 (or the pseudogene TRBV3-2) and TRBJ2-4; 12 nucleotides line up with TRBD2. CDR1 and CDR2 from the germline V gene are LGHDT and YNNKEL (reference sequence). With 9 bases clipped from V and 0 bases from J, the junction kept 12 bases outside the gene matches. The CDR3 length is 18 residues. The CDR3 nucleotides read TGTGCCAGTCGCCCTAGCGGGAGGGCCGGTGGAGCCAAAAACATTCAGTACTTC. Translation: CASRPSGRAGGAKNIQYF.

V is TRBV19 and J is TRBJ1-6, with 7 bases fitting TRBD1. The CDR3 loop spans 14 amino acids. Germline loops: CDR1 LNHDA, CDR2 SQIVND (reference sequence). The V segment lost 7 bases and the J segment 0 bases; nucleotides outside the gene matches: 0. CDR3 DNA sequence: TGTGCCAGTACAGGGGGCTCCTATAATTCACCCCTCCACTTT. It is translated as CASTGGSYNSPLHF.

The V and J genes are TRBV27 and TRBJ1-1; 7 nucleotides match TRBD1. V dropped 5 bases and J dropped 4; count of bases not matched to a gene: 7. CDR1 is MNHEY, CDR2 SMNVEV, per germline (reference sequence). This CDR3 has 14 residues. Here the CDR3 reads CASSPTDRRTEAFF. CDR3 DNA sequence: TGTGCCAGCAGTCCGACGGACAGGCGCACTGAAGCTTTCTTT.

This clone was detected only once. This CDR3 is CASSRQSSYEQYF. Written as DNA, the CDR3 is TGTGCCAGTAGTAGACAGAGCTCCTACGAGCAGTACTTC. The chain has TRBV19 and TRBJ2-7, with a possible D match to TRBD1 (5 bases). The CDR3 spans 13 residues. V lost 4 bases, J lost 0 bases, and 7 bases lay in between. Per germline, CDR1 LNHDA and CDR2 SQIVND (reference sequence).

CDR3 bases: TGTGCCAGCAGTTCGGACAGGACCCAAGAGACCCAGTACTTC. Protein: CASSSDRTQETQYF. The rearrangement joins TRBV2 to TRBJ2-5; the match to TRBD1 covers 7 bases. This CDR3 comprises 14 residues. Germline values: CDR1 SNHLY, CDR2 FYNNEI. The J segment lost 1 base and the V segment lost 5 bases, leaving 4 bases of the junction unmatched.